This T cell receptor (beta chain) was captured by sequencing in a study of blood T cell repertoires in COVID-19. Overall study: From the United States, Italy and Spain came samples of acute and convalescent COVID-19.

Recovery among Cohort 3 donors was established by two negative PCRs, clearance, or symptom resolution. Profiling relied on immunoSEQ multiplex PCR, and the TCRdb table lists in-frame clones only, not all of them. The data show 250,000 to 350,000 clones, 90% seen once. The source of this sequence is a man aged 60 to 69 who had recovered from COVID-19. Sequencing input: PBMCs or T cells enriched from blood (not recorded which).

The CDR3 nucleotides read TGTGCCAGCAGCGCCGGACAGGGGGTTAGGTATCAAGAGACCCAGTACTTC. Encoded protein: CASSAGQGVRYQETQYF. J is TRBJ2-5 and V is TRBV9; 10 bases agree with TRBD1. The CDR3 runs 17 residues. The V gene's germline CDR1 is SGDLS and CDR2 YYNGEE. The ends lost 3 bases at V and 2 bases at J; junction bases unmatched: 10. Together with reference TRBV9 and TRBJ2-5, the CDR3 gives the full variable domain: DSGVTQTPKHLITATGQRVTLRCSPRSGDLSVYWYQQSLDQGLQFLIQYYNGEERAKGNILERFSAQQFPDLHSELNLSSLELGDSALYFCASSAGQGVRYQETQYFGPGTRLLVL.